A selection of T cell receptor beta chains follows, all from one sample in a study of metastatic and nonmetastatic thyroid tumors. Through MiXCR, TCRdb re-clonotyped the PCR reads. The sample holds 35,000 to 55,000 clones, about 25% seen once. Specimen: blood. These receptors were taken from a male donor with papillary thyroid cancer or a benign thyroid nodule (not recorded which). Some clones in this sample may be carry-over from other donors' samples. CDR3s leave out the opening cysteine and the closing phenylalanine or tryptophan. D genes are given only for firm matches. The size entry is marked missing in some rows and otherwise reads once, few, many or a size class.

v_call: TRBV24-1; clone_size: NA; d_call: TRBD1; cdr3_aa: ATSDSGGAGYGYT
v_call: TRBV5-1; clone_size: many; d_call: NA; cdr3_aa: ASNSDFSSSYEQY
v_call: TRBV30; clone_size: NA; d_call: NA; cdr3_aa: AWSDGVSYEQY
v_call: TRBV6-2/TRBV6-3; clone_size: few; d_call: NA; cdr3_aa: ASSYSNRGGYT
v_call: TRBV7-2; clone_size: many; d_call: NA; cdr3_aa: ASRFRGSSYNEQF
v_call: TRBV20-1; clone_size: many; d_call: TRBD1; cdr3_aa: SAKGQGGNSYEQY
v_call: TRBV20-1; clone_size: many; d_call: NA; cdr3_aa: SARGPGLRTDTQY
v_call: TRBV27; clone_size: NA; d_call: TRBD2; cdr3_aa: ASSPLAGANADTQY
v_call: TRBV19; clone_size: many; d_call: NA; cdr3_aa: ASSMGSGVQGETQY
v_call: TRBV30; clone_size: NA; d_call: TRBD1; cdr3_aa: AGDRGGRDTQY
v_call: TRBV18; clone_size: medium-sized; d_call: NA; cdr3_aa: ASSPGGQPQH
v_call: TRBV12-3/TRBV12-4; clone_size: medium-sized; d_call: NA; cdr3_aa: ASSLIYGYT
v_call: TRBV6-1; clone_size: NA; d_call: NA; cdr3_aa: ASGEANLPQH
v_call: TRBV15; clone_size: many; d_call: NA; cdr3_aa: ATSGRPGDGADTQY
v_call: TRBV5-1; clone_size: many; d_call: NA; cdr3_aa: ASSLAKYGYQDEQY
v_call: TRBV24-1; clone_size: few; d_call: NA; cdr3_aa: ATSEPRKADTQY
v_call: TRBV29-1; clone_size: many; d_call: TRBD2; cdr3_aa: SVKGTSGYNEQF
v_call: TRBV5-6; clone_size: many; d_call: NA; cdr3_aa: ASSLPTGPYGYT
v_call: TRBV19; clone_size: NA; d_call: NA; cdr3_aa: ASNGGTQETQY
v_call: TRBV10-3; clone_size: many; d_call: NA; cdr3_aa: ASLESSWGNEQF
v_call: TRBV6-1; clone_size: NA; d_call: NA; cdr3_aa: ASSVEGMNTEAF
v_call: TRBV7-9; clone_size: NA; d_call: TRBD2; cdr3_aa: ASTGEGSSYEQY
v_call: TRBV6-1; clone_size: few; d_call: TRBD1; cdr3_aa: ASSSGTGGEEQY
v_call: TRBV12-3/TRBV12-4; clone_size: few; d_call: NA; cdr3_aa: ASSPSRGGAGSYEQY
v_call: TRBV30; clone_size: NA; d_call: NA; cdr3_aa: AWRSGSASTDTQY
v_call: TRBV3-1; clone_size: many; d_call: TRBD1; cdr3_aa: ASNRQGTNEKLF
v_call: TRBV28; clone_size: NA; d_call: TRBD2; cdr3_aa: ASSQTSARGELF
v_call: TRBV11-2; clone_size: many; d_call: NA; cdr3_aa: ASSLWRGETEAF
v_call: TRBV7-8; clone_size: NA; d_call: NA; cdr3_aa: ASSLALQSGQY
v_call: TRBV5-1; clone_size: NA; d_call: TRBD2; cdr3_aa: ASSKVLAGVWNEQF
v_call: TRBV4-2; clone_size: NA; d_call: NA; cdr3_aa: ASSQEEGGTGELF
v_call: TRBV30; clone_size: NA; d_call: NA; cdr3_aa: AWNHGQRGSPLH